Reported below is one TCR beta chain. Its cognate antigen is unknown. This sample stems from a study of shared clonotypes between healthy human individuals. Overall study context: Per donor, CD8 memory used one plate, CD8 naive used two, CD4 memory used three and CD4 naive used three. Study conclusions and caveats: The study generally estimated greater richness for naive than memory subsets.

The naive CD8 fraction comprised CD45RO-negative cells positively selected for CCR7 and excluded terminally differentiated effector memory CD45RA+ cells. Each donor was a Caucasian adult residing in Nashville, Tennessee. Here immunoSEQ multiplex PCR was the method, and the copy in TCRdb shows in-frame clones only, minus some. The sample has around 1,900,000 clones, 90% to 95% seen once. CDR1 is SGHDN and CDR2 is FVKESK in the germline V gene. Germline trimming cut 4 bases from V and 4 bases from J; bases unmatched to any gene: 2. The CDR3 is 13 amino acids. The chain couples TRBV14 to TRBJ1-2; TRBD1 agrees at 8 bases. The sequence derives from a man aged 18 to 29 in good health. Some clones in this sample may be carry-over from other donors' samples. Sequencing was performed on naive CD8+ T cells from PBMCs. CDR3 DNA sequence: TGTGCCAGCAGCCCGACAGGGGTCTATGGCTACACCTTC. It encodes CASSPTGVYGYTF.